This TCR beta chain was captured by sequencing in a study of blood T cell repertoires in COVID-19. The wider study: Whether acute or convalescent, the COVID-19 samples came from the United States, Italy and Spain.

TCRdb's table, derived via immunoSEQ multiplex PCR, lists solely in-frame clones and lacks some. The sample contains fewer than 80,000 clones, 88% of which appear only once. Germline CDR1 and CDR2: LNHDA and SQIVND (reference sequence). The CDR3 is 14 amino acids. V was shortened by 7 bases and J by 0 bases, with 13 bases between the two germline ends. Sample: peripheral blood. The rearrangement links TRBV19 to TRBJ2-7; TRBD2 might be the D (6 bases). This receptor was obtained from a human donor in a cohort sampled during active COVID-19. Written as DNA, the CDR3 is TGTGCCAGTAAGAGGGACTCCAGCTCCTACGAGCAGTACTTC. Translation gives CASKRDSSSYEQYF. Using reference TRBV19 and TRBJ2-7 for the parts outside the CDR3, the full variable domain is DGGITQSPKYLFRKEGQNVTLSCEQNLNHDAMYWYRQDPGQGLRLIYYSQIVNDFQKGDIAEGYSVSREKKESFPLTVTSAQKNPTAFYLCASKRDSSSYEQYFGPGTRLTVT.